The 5 T cell receptor beta chains below come from one sample, sequenced in a study of breast tumors, draining lymph nodes, adjacent tissues. Breast cancer patients provided tissue from their axillary draining lymph nodes. TCRdb passed the multiplex PCR reads through MiXCR, listing each CDR3 protein once. The data contain under 85,000 distinct CDR3 sequences, roughly 19% of them singletons. The specimen sequenced was axillary lymph node tissue. These receptors came from a female donor with breast cancer. Some clones in this sample may be carry-over from other donors' samples.

This clonotype appeared many times. The junction departs from germline at one end; a sequencing error may be responsible. The chain is built from TRBV7-7 and TRBJ2-7; TRBD1 matches 9 bases. Germline V gives CDR1 SSHAT, CDR2 FNYEAQ (reference sequence). The CDR3 is made up of 13 amino acids. This CDR3 is CASSRDRDYEQYF. The CDR3 coding sequence is TGTGCTAGCAGCAGGGACAGGGATTACGAGCAGTACTTC.

This clonotype appeared many times. The genes are TRBV4-2 and TRBJ2-7, with 7 nucleotides matching TRBD2. V gave up 1 base and J gave up 0 bases; unmatched junction bases: 3. In germline, CDR1 is LGHNA, CDR2 YNFKEQ. CDR3 size: 15 residues. The CDR3 DNA reads TGTGCCAGCAGCCAAGTCGGGGGGACCTCCTACGAGCAGTACTTC. Encoded protein: CASSQVGGTSYEQYF.

The sample holds many counts of this clonotype. This rearrangement joins TRBV28 to TRBJ2-7, with a possible D match to TRBD1 (5 bases). The V gene lost 5 bases and the J gene lost 0 bases, with 11 bases spanning the gap. The germline gives CDR1 MDHEN, CDR2 SYDVKM. The CDR3 has 14 residues. CDR3 protein: CASSPDTSSYEQYF. CDR3 DNA sequence: TGTGCCAGCAGTCCGGACACAAGCTCCTACGAGCAGTACTTC.

Many counts were recorded for this clonotype. The chain has TRBV5-1 and TRBJ2-2; D is undetermined. This CDR3 is built from 16 residues. The germline CDR1 and CDR2 sequences are SGHRS and YFSETQ. The germline V and J ends were trimmed by 0 bases and 2 bases, with 11 bases remaining between them. The CDR3 sequence: CASSLGQTFNTGELFF. CDR3 DNA: TGCGCCAGCAGCTTGGGTCAGACCTTTAACACCGGGGAGCTGTTTTTT.

This clonotype showed up many times. The genes are TRBV6-6 and TRBJ1-6; D is possibly TRBD1 (6 bases). This CDR3 region has 13 residues. V was pared by 6 bases and J by 9 bases, with 12 bases between. Per the germline V gene, CDR1 is MNHNY and CDR2 is SVGAGI (reference sequence). CDR3 nucleotides: TGTGCCAGCAGCCCGGTCAGGGGTTCACCCCTCCACTTT. Amino acids: CASSPVRGSPLHF.